This TCR beta chain was identified in a study of blood T cell repertoires in COVID-19 (dated by TCRdb to 2019 to 2021). About the study as a whole: Samples from collaborators originated in the United States, Italy and Spain and spanned both the acute and convalescent phases of COVID-19. HLA class I and class II types, where available, came from metadata supplied by the sample provider rather than from assay-based typing. Deeply sampled blood TCRbeta repertoires from subjects exposed to, actively infected with, or recovered from COVID-19 were included in the dataset. The repertoires were released in a freely available public database meant as a resource for research on the immune response to SARS-CoV-2. The prospective study material was composed of cDNA or gDNA derived from T cells, B-cell-depleted T cells, or PBMCs. Sample metadata almost always included a de-identified subject ID, COVID-19 status, age in years and sex. Samples were obtained from the ongoing ImmuneRACE study (first 160 participants) and from 950 to 1,500 subjects provided by 6 global collaborators. Study-wide conclusions, independent of this receptor: Clinical and demographic metadata were provided uncurated, with the amount varying by source and participant.

Each collaborating institution followed its own protocols to collect whole blood in K2EDTA tubes. For TCRbeta analysis, collaborators shipped samples as frozen whole blood, isolated PBMCs, or DNA extracted from either of those sample types. TCRbeta CDR3 regions were amplified from genomic DNA using the immunoSEQ Assay, a bias-controlled multiplex PCR. Concerning the study's data processing: The number of nucleated cells in each sample was estimated by amplification of reference gene primers within the assay. To quantify the absolute abundance of each unique TCRbeta CDR3 rearrangement, sequence reads were collapsed and filtered. For each sample, productive Simpson clonality was calculated as the square root of Simpson's diversity index across productive rearrangements. TCRdb retrieved this table from immuneACCESS and kept in-frame rearrangements only. Not all clones are present; in checked studies, unresolved V genes account for under half, and no reason is known for the remainder. V, J and clone size were drawn from that table, and D and trimming were deduced from the DNA. Present in this sample are over 130,000 clones, around four fifths of which were seen just once. The ten largest clones represent around 2.1% of the sample.

Remarks on this clone: The antigen it recognizes is unknown. No clone much larger than this one lies a single base away; base qualities are absent.

The sequence derives from a man in his sixties or seventies with acute or convalescent COVID-19. The sequencing input was peripheral blood.

The bases read TGTGCCAGCAGCTTGACAGGGTTCCAAGAGACCCAGTACTTC. Its protein is CASSLTGFQETQYF. The chain is made from TRBV11-2 and TRBJ2-5, with 7 bases matching TRBD1. The junction shows trimming of 3 bases on V and 1 base on J, and the gene matches do not reach 2 bases of it. Sequences SGHAT (CDR1) and FQNNGV (CDR2) are obtained from the germline V gene. The CDR3 contains 14 residues, cysteine and phenylalanine counted. This entry keeps only the CDR3 DNA: 42 bases, framed from base 1. Here the CDR3 is joined to the reference TRBV11-2 and TRBJ2-5 genes, and the full variable domain is: EAGVAQSPRYKIIEKRQSVAFWCNPISGHATLYWYQQILGQGPKLLIQFQNNGVVDDSQLPKDRFSAERLKGVDSTLKIQPAKLEDSAVYLCASSLTGFQETQYFGPGTRLLVL.